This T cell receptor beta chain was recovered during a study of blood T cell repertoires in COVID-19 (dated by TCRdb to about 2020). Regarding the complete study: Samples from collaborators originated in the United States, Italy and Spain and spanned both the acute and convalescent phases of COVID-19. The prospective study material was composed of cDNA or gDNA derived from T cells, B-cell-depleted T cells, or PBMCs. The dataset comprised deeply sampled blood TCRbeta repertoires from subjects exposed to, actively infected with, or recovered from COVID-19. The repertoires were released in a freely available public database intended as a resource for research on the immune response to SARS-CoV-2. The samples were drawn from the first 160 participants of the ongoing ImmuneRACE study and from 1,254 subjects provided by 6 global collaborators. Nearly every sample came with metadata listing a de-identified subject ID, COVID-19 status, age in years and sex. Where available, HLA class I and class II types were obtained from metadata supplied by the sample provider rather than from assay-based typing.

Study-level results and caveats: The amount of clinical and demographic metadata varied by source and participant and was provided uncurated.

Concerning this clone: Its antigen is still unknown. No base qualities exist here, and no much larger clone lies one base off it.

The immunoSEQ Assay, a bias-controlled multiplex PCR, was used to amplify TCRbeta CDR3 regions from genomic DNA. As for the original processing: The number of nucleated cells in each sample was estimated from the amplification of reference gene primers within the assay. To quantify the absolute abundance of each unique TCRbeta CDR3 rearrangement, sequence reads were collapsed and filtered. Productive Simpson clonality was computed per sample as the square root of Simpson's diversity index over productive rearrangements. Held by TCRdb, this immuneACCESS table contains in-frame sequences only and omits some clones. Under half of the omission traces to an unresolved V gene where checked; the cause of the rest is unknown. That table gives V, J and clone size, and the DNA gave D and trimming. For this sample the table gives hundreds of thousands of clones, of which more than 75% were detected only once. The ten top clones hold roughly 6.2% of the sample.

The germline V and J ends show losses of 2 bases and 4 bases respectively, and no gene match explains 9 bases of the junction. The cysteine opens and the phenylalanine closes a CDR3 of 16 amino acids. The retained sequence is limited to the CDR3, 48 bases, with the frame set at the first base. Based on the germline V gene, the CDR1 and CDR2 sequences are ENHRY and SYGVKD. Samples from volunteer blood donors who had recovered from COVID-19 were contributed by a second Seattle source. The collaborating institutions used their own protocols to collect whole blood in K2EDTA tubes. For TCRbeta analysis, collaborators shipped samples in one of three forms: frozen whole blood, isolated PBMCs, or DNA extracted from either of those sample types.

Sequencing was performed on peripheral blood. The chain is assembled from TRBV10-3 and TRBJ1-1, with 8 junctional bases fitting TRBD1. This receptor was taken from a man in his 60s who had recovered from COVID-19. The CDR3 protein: CAISEKGQGVFTEAFF. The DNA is TGTGCCATCAGTGAGAAAGGACAGGGAGTTTTCACTGAAGCTTTCTTT.